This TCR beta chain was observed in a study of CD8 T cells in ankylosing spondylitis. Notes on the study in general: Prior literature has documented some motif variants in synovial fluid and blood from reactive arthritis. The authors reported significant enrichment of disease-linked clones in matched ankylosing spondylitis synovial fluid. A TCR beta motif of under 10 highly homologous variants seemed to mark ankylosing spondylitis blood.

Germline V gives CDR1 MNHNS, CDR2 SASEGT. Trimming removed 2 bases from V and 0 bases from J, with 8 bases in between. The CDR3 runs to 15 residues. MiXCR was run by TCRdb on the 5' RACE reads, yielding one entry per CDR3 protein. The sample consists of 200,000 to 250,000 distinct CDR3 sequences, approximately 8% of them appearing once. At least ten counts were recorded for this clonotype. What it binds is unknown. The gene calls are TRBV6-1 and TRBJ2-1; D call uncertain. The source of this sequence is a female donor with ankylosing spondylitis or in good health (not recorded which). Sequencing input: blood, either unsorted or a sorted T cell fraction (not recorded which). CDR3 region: CASSEWQSSYNEQFF. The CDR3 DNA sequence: TGTGCCAGCAGTGAATGGCAAAGCTCCTACAATGAGCAGTTCTTC.